These 14 T cell receptor beta chains were sequenced from one sample in a study of spatial heterogeneity in lung cancer. As to time point: sample taken at primary tumor resection. Whole RNA was taken from tumor, nontumor lung or frozen PBMC; it was then sequenced unsorted. TCRdb re-called the 5' RACE reads with MiXCR, one entry per CDR3 protein. The sample consists of some 87,000 distinct CDR3 sequences, 7.5% to 10% of them appearing once. The sequenced sample was PBMCs, obtained at surgery. The receptors come from a male donor with early-stage non-small cell lung cancer.

The chain uses TRBV27 and TRBJ2-7, with TRBD2 matching over 8 bases. In germline, CDR1 is MNHEY, CDR2 SMNVEV (reference sequence). V lost 7 bases and J lost 1; bases outside the gene matches: 6. The CDR3 is 14 residues long. This CDR3 reads CASTGIAGSYEQYF. In DNA form, the CDR3 reads TGTGCCAGCACCGGGATAGCGGGGTCCTACGAGCAGTACTTC.

This clonotype was detected a few times. The V gene is TRBV6-2 or TRBV6-3, the J gene TRBJ1-6; 7 nucleotides match TRBD1. Germline lookup yields CDR1 MNHEY and CDR2 SVGEGT. The length of the CDR3 is 14 residues. The ends lost 4 bases at V and 6 bases at J; junction bases unmatched: 3. The CDR3: CASSSGQTNSPLHF. CDR3 DNA: TGTGCCAGCAGTTCGGGACAGACTAATTCACCCCTCCACTTT.

This clonotype was counted many times. The chain has TRBV29-1 and TRBJ2-2, with D unclear. V was cut by 4 bases and J by 4 bases, with 13 bases left in between. CDR1 and CDR2 from the germline V gene are SQVTM and ANQGSEA. The CDR3 runs to 14 residues. For the CDR3, the DNA is TGCAGCGTTGTTCTAAGGGTTACCACCGGGGAGCTGTTTTTT. This codes for CSVVLRVTTGELFF.

This clonotype was seen at least ten times. This sequence joins TRBV29-1 and TRBJ1-1; D is unresolved. The CDR3 length is 9 residues. The germline gives CDR1 SQVTM, CDR2 ANQGSEA. CDR3 in DNA: TGCGAGGGGAACACTGAAGCTTTCTTT. This codes for CEGNTEAFF.

This clonotype was seen a few times. The chain carries TRBV2 and TRBJ1-3; D is undetermined. The CDR3 covers 12 residues. V was pared by 5 bases and J by 8 bases, with 10 bases between. The germline gives CDR1 SNHLY, CDR2 FYNNEI. The CDR3 is CASSLQVDTIYF. For the CDR3, the DNA is TGTGCCAGCAGTTTGCAGGTGGACACCATATATTTT.

V is TRBV2 and J is TRBJ1-4; D gene uncertain. This CDR3 has 12 amino acids. CDR1 is SNHLY and CDR2 is FYNNEI in the germline V gene. V was pared by 7 bases and J by 5 bases, with 8 bases between. CDR3 sequence (DNA): TGTGCCAGCACCAGGCGGAATGAAAAACTGTTTTTT. This gives the protein CASTRRNEKLFF.

The genes are TRBV7-2 and TRBJ1-5; D may be TRBD1 (6 bases). Trimming took off 3 bases at V and 7 bases at J, with 13 bases between the two ends. This CDR3 is 14 amino acids long. Germline V gene data show CDR1 as SGHTA and CDR2 as FQGNSA. This chain's CDR3 is CASSFPGAGQPQHF. Written as DNA, the CDR3 is TGTGCCAGCAGCTTCCCAGGGGCTGGACAGCCCCAGCATTTT.

V is TRBV28 and J is TRBJ2-7, with TRBD2 as a possible D gene (5 bases). This CDR3 is 12 amino acids long. Germline CDR1 reads MDHEN; CDR2 reads SYDVKM. Trimming removed 7 bases at V and 5 bases at J, with 12 bases between. DNA of the CDR3: TGTGCCAGCATGGGAGTATACGACGAGCAGTACTTC. The encoded protein is CASMGVYDEQYF. Filled out from reference TRBV28 and TRBJ2-7, the complete variable domain reads DVKVTQSSRYLVKRTGEKVFLECVQDMDHENMFWYRQDPGLGLRLIYFSYDVKMKEKGDIPEGYSVSREKKERFSLILESASTNQTSMYLCASMGVYDEQYFGPGTRLTVT.

Concerning this clonotype itself: Without the conserved terminal phenylalanine or tryptophan, this CDR3 likely stems from a read error. The DNA is omitted, as the CDR3 cannot be located on it reliably, and the CDR3 follows TCRdb's listing. This chain joins TRBV7-9 and TRBJ1-2; TRBD1 is the table's D call, not checked against the DNA. The germline V gene has CDR1 SEHNR and CDR2 FQNEAQ (reference sequence). The CDR3 length equals 8 residues, ends included. The CDR3 sequence is CASSRGCR.

In regard to this clonotype: This may come from a read error, since a much larger clone is one base off. The genes are TRBV18 and TRBJ2-1, with 8 bases fitting TRBD1. V was clipped by 3 bases and J by 6 bases; unmatched bases: 4. The length of the CDR3 is 14 residues. From germline, CDR1 is KGHSH and CDR2 LQKENI. CDR3 protein: CASSPRDRTNEQFF. DNA of the CDR3: TGTGCCAGCTCACCCCGGGACAGGACCAATGAGCAGTTCTTC.

A few counts support this clonotype. V and J are TRBV20-1 and TRBJ2-5; D possibly matches TRBD1 or TRBD2 (5 bases each). Trimming pared 3 bases from V and 4 bases from J, leaving 12 bases between. The CDR3 consists of 13 residues. Germline V gives CDR1 DFQATT, CDR2 SNEGSKA (reference sequence). CDR3: CSASTTGPETQYF. DNA of the CDR3: TGCAGTGCTAGTACGACGGGACCAGAGACCCAGTACTTC.

This clonotype was counted many times. The rearrangement uses TRBV27 and TRBJ2-3; D possibly corresponds to TRBD1 (7 bases). This CDR3 region has 14 residues. V was cut by 3 bases and J by 5 bases, with 12 bases left in between. Looked up from germline, CDR1 is MNHEY and CDR2 is SMNVEV (reference sequence). In nucleotides, the CDR3 is TGTGCCAGCAGTTTGAACAGGGGAGGAGATACGCAGTATTTT. Translated, it gives CASSLNRGGDTQYF.

This clonotype was seen only a few times. The chain combines TRBV18 with TRBJ2-1; D perhaps matches TRBD2 (7 bases). CDR1 and CDR2 (germline): KGHSH, LQKENI. The CDR3 covers 14 residues. V gave up 5 bases and J gave up 9 bases, with 17 bases separating them. In nucleotides, the CDR3 is TGTGCCAGCTCAACGGGGGGCGCGGGAAGTGAGCAGTTCTTC. Translating gives CASSTGGAGSEQFF. Full variable domain (rest looked up from reference TRBV18 and TRBJ2-1): NAGVMQNPRHLVRRRGQEARLRCSPMKGHSHVYWYRQLPEEGLKFMVYLQKENIIDESGMPKERFSAEFPKEGPSILRIQQVVRGDSAAYFCASSTGGAGSEQFFGPGTRLTVL.

The rearrangement uses TRBV28 and TRBJ2-1; 13 positions match TRBD2. CDR1 and CDR2 from the germline V gene are MDHEN and SYDVKM. The CDR3 spans 16 residues. Trimming took 5 bases from V and 7 from J; bases not matched to a gene: 8. This CDR3 is CASSLLTTSGRNEQFF. In nucleotides, the CDR3 is TGTGCCAGCAGTCTCCTAACGACTAGCGGGAGGAATGAGCAGTTCTTC.